A single sample gave rise to the 27 T cell receptor beta chains below, sequenced in a study of blood T cell repertoires in COVID-19. Only in-frame clones appear in the TCRdb table, and some are missing; sequencing was by immunoSEQ multiplex PCR. The sample comprises approximately 270,000 clones, approximately 88% of which are singletons, and 2% to 2.5% rests with the top ten. Material: peripheral blood. The source of these receptors is a man in his fifties with acute or convalescent COVID-19.

This chain links TRBV3-1 (or the pseudogene TRBV3-2) with TRBJ1-2, with D maybe TRBD1 (5 bases). CDR1 LGHDT and CDR2 YNNKEL come from the germline V gene (reference sequence). This CDR3 region has 14 residues. Trimming removed 4 bases at V and 5 bases at J, with 14 bases between. CDR3 sequence: CASSRGEGAYGYTF. CDR3 nucleotides: TGTGCCAGCAGCCGAGGGGAGGGCGCGTATGGCTACACCTTC.

The chain carries TRBV7-2 and TRBJ2-7; a weak D match, TRBD2 (5 bases). The V end lost 5 bases, the J end lost 4 bases, and 18 bases lay between the germline ends. The CDR3 runs to 15 residues. From germline, CDR1 is SGHTA and CDR2 FQGNSA. The DNA for the CDR3 is TGTGCCAGCAGCAAACCTAATACCGGGAAATACGAGCAGTACTTC. Its protein product is CASSKPNTGKYEQYF.

The gene calls are TRBV7-2 and TRBJ2-3; D call uncertain. This CDR3 region has 14 residues. The V gene lost 6 bases and the J gene lost 0 bases, with 10 bases spanning the gap. CDR1 is SGHTA and CDR2 is FQGNSA in the germline V gene. CDR3 region: CASSRLRSTDTQYF. As DNA, the CDR3 is TGTGCCAGCAGTCGTCTCCGGAGCACAGATACGCAGTATTTT.

V and J are TRBV24-1 and TRBJ2-3; D remains ambiguous. Trimming left V 3 bases short and J 0 bases short, with 3 bases between. Per the germline V gene, CDR1 is KGHDR and CDR2 is SFDVKD. The CDR3 is made up of 13 amino acids. The CDR3 loop is CATSDQSTDTQYF. DNA of the CDR3: TGTGCCACCAGTGATCAGAGCACAGATACGCAGTATTTT.

This clone was found once. J is TRBJ1-2 and V is TRBV3-1 (or the pseudogene TRBV3-2), with no clear D. This CDR3 spans 12 amino acids. Germline CDR1 reads LGHDT; CDR2 reads YNNKEL (reference sequence). Trimming pared 4 bases from V and 0 bases from J, leaving 3 bases between. The CDR3 DNA follows: TGTGCCAGCAGCCCATCTAACTATGGCTACACCTTC. It translates to CASSPSNYGYTF.

For the CDR3, the DNA is TGTGCCATCAGTGAGTCGCCGGGTGAAAAACTGTTTTTT. It codes for CAISESPGEKLFF. The chain combines TRBV10-3 with TRBJ1-4, with no clear D. The CDR3 has 13 amino acids. Germline V gene lookup returns CDR1 ENHRY and CDR2 SYGVKD. V was trimmed by 0 bases and J by 7 bases, leaving 6 bases between them.

J is TRBJ1-3 and V is TRBV6-1; D remains unclear. The CDR3 runs 14 residues. The V end lost 1 base, the J end lost 4 bases, and 8 bases lay between the germline ends. CDR1 is MNHNS and CDR2 is SASEGT in the germline V gene. In DNA, the CDR3 is TGTGCCAGCAGTGAAGGGTCAGGCGGAAACACCATATATTTT. It specifies CASSEGSGGNTIYF.

The genes are TRBV21-1 and TRBJ2-2; the table's D call TRBD2 went unverified against the DNA. TRBV21-1 is a known pseudogene. The CDR3 is 15 amino acids. CDR3 coding DNA: TGTGCCAGCAGCACCCCGGGGGGGCGGACCGGGGAGCTGTTTTTT. This encodes CASSTPGGRTGELFF.

The genes are TRBV6-5 and TRBJ1-4; 8 bases line up with TRBD1. The V segment lost 6 bases and the J segment 7 bases; nucleotides outside the gene matches: 10. The CDR3 covers 15 residues. Germline V gene data show CDR1 as MNHEY and CDR2 as SVGAGI. The CDR3 region is CASRLGGTGVEKLFF. CDR3 coding DNA: TGTGCCAGCAGATTGGGGGGGACAGGCGTTGAAAAACTGTTTTTT.

The chain carries TRBV5-4 and TRBJ2-7; 7 nucleotides align to TRBD1. Looked up from germline, CDR1 is SGHNT and CDR2 is YYREEE (reference sequence). The trim removed 4 bases at V and 0 bases at J, leaving 7 bases unmatched. The CDR3 contains 15 residues. DNA of the CDR3: TGTGCCAGCAGCCCTCGGACAGGCAGCTCCTACGAGCAGTACTTC. This codes for CASSPRTGSSYEQYF.

The gene calls are TRBV9 and TRBJ2-1; 8 bases fit TRBD2. Trimming at V came to 0 bases and at J to 4 bases, leaving 3 bases not matched to a gene. There are 15 residues in the CDR3. The V gene's germline CDR1 is SGDLS and CDR2 YYNGEE. The CDR3 DNA reads TGTGCCAGCAGCGTAGACGGGAGGGATTACAATGAGCAGTTCTTC. Protein sequence: CASSVDGRDYNEQFF.

This sequence joins TRBV5-1 and TRBJ2-1; D is perhaps TRBD2 (6 bases). V lost 4 bases, J lost 2 bases, and 13 bases lay in between. The CDR3 sequence is 15 residues long. Germline values: CDR1 SGHRS, CDR2 YFSETQ. The CDR3 region is CASSPTSKAYNEQFF. Written as DNA, the CDR3 is TGCGCCAGCAGCCCTACTAGCAAAGCCTACAATGAGCAGTTCTTC.

V usage is TRBV2 and J usage is TRBJ1-2, with a tentative D call TRBD1 (5 bases). Germline lookup yields CDR1 SNHLY and CDR2 FYNNEI. This CDR3 is built from 13 residues. The V end lost 3 bases, the J end lost 8 bases, and 13 bases lay between the germline ends. Here the CDR3 reads CASSDGAARGYTF. The CDR3 region has the DNA TGTGCCAGCAGTGATGGGGCCGCCCGAGGCTACACCTTC.

The gene calls are TRBV5-4 and TRBJ2-3; the D is unclear. This CDR3 has 15 amino acids. Germline V gives CDR1 SGHNT, CDR2 YYREEE (reference sequence). V lost 3 bases and J lost 5, with 16 bases in between. The CDR3 loop reads CASSSPAEAKDTQYF. The CDR3, as DNA: TGTGCCAGCAGCTCCCCAGCCGAGGCCAAAGATACGCAGTATTTT.

This clone was counted between two and nine times. The junction and the germline gene differ at one end; a read error may be behind it. The chain recombines TRBV12-5 with TRBJ1-1, with D hard to call. CDR3 size: 11 residues. From germline, CDR1 is LGHNT and CDR2 FRNRAP. The CDR3 loop reads CASALALKRAF. The CDR3 DNA sequence: TGTGCTAGTGCCCTCGCTCTTAAGCGAGCCTTT.

The gene calls are TRBV2 and TRBJ2-7, with 14 positions matching TRBD2. V was clipped by 4 bases and J by 4 bases; unmatched bases: 3. The CDR3 contains 15 residues. Germline V gene data show CDR1 as SNHLY and CDR2 as FYNNEI. As DNA, the CDR3 is TGTGCCAGCAGTGCTCGGACTAGCGGGGGGTACGAGCAGTACTTC. This sequence encodes CASSARTSGGYEQYF.

This chain uses TRBV6-1 with TRBJ1-3; D unresolved. The CDR3 spans 14 residues. V lost 2 bases and J lost 3, with 8 bases in between. The germline V gene has CDR1 MNHNS and CDR2 SASEGT. The CDR3 bases are TGTGCCAGCAGTGAAACCACAGTTGGAAACACCATATATTTT. It translates to CASSETTVGNTIYF.

This clone was counted only a few times. This sequence joins TRBV7-9 and TRBJ1-1, with D tentatively TRBD1 (5 bases). The germline CDR1 and CDR2 sequences are SEHNR and FQNEAQ (reference sequence). Deletions cut 2 bases from V and 1 base from J, with 5 bases between. This CDR3 has 13 amino acids. The CDR3 region is CASSLQGNTEAFF. The CDR3 DNA follows: TGTGCCAGCAGCTTACAGGGGAACACTGAAGCTTTCTTT.

The J gene is TRBJ2-1, the V gene TRBV7-9; D gene unclear. The ends were cut back, 3 bases at V and 5 bases at J, with 14 bases in the middle. The germline V gene has CDR1 SEHNR and CDR2 FQNEAQ (reference sequence). The CDR3 spans 15 residues. The CDR3 loop is CASSFYWAPNNEQFF. The CDR3 DNA reads as TGTGCCAGCAGCTTCTACTGGGCTCCAAACAATGAGCAGTTCTTC.

The chain combines TRBV23-1 with TRBJ1-3; D ambiguous. TRBV23-1 is given ORF status, its function remaining uncertain. This CDR3 has 16 amino acids. Trimming removed 4 bases from V and 4 bases from J, with 17 bases in between. CDR3 in DNA: TGCGCCAGCAGTCCCCTCCGGGTATCGGGAGGAAACACCATATATTTT. Amino acids: CASSPLRVSGGNTIYF.

The rearrangement uses TRBV18 and TRBJ2-2; TRBD1 is a possible D gene (6 bases). This CDR3 is 13 amino acids long. Germline CDR1 reads KGHSH; CDR2 reads LQKENI. Trimming cost V 3 bases and J 5 bases, with 7 bases left between them. The DNA for the CDR3 is TGTGCCAGCTCACCGCAGGGGACCGGGGAGCTGTTTTTT. It specifies CASSPQGTGELFF.

This chain uses TRBV9 with TRBJ1-5; tentatively, D is TRBD1 (5 bases). Germline CDR1 SGDLS, CDR2 YYNGEE. The V gene lost 0 bases and the J gene lost 6 bases, with 13 bases spanning the gap. The length of the CDR3 is 15 residues. The CDR3 loop is CASSVGQDRGQPQHF. The CDR3 coding sequence is TGTGCCAGCAGCGTAGGGCAGGATAGGGGTCAGCCCCAGCATTTT.

This rearrangement joins TRBV30 to TRBJ1-1, with a tentative D call TRBD1 (6 bases). From germline, CDR1 is GTSNPN and CDR2 SVGIG (reference sequence). The V and J ends lost 1 base and 0 bases respectively, with 12 bases between them. The CDR3 is 15 residues long. In nucleotides, the CDR3 is TGTGCCTGGAGTGGGTGGGGGCCCTTGAACACTGAAGCTTTCTTT. Translated, it gives CAWSGWGPLNTEAFF.

Only one count was recorded for this clone. The chain carries TRBV19 and TRBJ2-7; 10 nucleotides agree with TRBD2. The CDR3 has 14 residues. With 8 bases clipped from V and 7 bases from J, the junction kept 11 bases outside the gene matches. Germline lookup yields CDR1 LNHDA and CDR2 SQIVND (reference sequence). CDR3 nucleotide sequence: TGTGCCAGTGGGACCGGGACTAGCGAGGGAGAGCAGTACTTC. This encodes CASGTGTSEGEQYF.

The chain links TRBV5-4 to TRBJ1-2; 11 nucleotides align to TRBD1. Trimming removed 0 bases from V and 5 bases from J; junction bases left unmatched: 9. The germline CDR1 and CDR2 sequences are SGHNT and YYREEE (reference sequence). The CDR3 contains 17 residues. CDR3 region: CASSLALSGTGGYGYTF. The CDR3 nucleotides read TGTGCCAGCAGCTTGGCCTTATCTGGGACAGGGGGGTATGGCTACACCTTC.

This sequence joins TRBV15 and TRBJ1-1; D is uncertain. Germline assignment: CDR1 LNHNV and CDR2 YYDKDF (reference sequence). The V and J ends lost 2 bases and 4 bases respectively, with 8 bases between them. The CDR3 has 13 residues. The DNA of the CDR3 is TGTGCCACCAGCAGACTTCTCGGCACTGAAGCTTTCTTT. Its translation: CATSRLLGTEAFF.

The V and J genes are TRBV6-5 and TRBJ2-7; 8 bases match TRBD1. After removal of 5 bases from V and 1 base from J, the junction contained 4 bases not matched to a gene. The CDR3 consists of 14 residues. The V gene's germline CDR1 is MNHEY and CDR2 SVGAGI. The CDR3 coding sequence is TGTGCCAGCAGTATCCGACAGGGGTCCTACGAGCAGTACTTC. This codes for CASSIRQGSYEQYF.